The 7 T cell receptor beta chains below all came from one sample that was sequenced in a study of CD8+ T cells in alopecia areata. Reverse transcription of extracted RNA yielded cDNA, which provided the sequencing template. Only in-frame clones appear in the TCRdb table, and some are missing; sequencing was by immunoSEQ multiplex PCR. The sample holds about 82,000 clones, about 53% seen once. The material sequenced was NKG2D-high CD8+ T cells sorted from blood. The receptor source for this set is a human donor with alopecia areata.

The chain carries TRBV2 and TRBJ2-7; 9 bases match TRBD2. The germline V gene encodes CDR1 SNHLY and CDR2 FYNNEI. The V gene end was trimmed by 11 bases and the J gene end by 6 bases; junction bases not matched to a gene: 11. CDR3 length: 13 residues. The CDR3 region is CAGLLAGKSEQYF. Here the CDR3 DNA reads TGTGCCGGCCTGCTAGCGGGAAAATCCGAGCAGTACTTC.

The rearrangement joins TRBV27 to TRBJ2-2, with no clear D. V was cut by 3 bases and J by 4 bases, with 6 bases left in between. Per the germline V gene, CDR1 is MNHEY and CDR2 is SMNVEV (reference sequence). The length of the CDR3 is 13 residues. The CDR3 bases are TGTGCCAGCAGTTTCCAGGTCACCGGGGAGCTGTTTTTT. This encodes CASSFQVTGELFF.

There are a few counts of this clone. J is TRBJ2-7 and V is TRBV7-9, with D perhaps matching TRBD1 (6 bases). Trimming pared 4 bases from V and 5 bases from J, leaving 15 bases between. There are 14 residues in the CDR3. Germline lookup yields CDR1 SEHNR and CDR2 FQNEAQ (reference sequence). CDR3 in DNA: TGTGCCAGCAGCTCGACAGGTTTTGGGGACGAGCAGTACTTC. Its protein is CASSSTGFGDEQYF.

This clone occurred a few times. The CDR3 here is CASSLEVAGAQETQYF. CDR3 in DNA: TGTGCCAGCAGCTTGGAGGTAGCGGGGGCACAAGAGACCCAGTACTTC. The chain has TRBV11-2 and TRBJ2-5, with 9 bases lining up with TRBD2. Trimming removed 3 bases from V and 2 bases from J; junction bases left unmatched: 7. CDR3 length: 16 amino acids. From germline, CDR1 is SGHAT and CDR2 FQNNGV.

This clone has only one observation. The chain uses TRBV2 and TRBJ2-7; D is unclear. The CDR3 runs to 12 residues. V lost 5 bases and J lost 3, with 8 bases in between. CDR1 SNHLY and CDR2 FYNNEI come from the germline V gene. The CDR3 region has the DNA TGTGCCAGCAGTCTGGCGGACTACGAGCAGTACTTC. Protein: CASSLADYEQYF.

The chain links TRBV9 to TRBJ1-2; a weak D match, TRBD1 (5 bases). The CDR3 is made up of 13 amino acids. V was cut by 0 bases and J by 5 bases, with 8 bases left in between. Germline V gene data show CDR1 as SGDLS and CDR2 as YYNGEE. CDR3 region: CASSVGGDYGYTF. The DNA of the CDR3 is TGTGCCAGCAGCGTAGGAGGGGATTATGGCTACACCTTC.

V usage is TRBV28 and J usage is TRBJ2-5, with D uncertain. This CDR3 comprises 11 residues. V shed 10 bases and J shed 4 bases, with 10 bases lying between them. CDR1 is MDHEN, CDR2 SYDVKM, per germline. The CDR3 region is CAIQRSETQYF. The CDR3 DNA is TGTGCCATCCAACGGTCAGAGACCCAGTACTTC.